Presented here are 5 T cell receptor beta chains from one specimen sequenced in a study of control samples from healthy donors and cancer patients. The method was immunoSEQ multiplex PCR; TCRdb's version includes in-frame clones alone and lacks a portion of them. Here the sample spans roughly 30,000 clones, roughly 89% being singletons. Material: PBMCs. The receptors stem from a woman aged 35 to 49 with lung cancer.

The rearrangement links TRBV5-6 to TRBJ2-2, with TRBD2 as a possible D gene (5 bases). The length of the CDR3 is 16 residues. V was shortened by 1 base and J by 0 bases, with 10 bases between the two germline ends. Germline CDR1 is SGHDT and CDR2 is YYEEEE. The CDR3 loop reads CASSLFGLTNTGELFF. Here the CDR3 DNA reads TGTGCCAGCAGCTTGTTTGGACTTACGAACACCGGGGAGCTGTTTTTT.

A single count supports this clone. At one of its ends the junction is not consistent with the germline gene, which may arise from a read error. The chain is built from TRBV11-3 and TRBJ2-7; D might be TRBD1 (5 bases). CDR3 length: 13 residues. From germline, CDR1 is SGHNT and CDR2 YENEEA. CDR3 region: CASSLVVGDEQYF. Written as DNA, the CDR3 is TGTGCCAGCAGTTTAGTTGTAGGGGACGAGCAGTACTTC.

The chain couples TRBV6-2 or TRBV6-3 to TRBJ1-5; D perhaps matches TRBD1 (6 bases). From germline, CDR1 is MNHEY and CDR2 SVGEGT. The V gene lost 0 bases and the J gene lost 2 bases, with 17 bases spanning the gap. This CDR3 contains 18 residues. In nucleotides, the CDR3 is TGTGCCAGCAGTTACTCCGACAGGTTCAGCCGCCGCAATCAGCCCCAGCATTTT. As protein: CASSYSDRFSRRNQPQHF.

This chain links TRBV9 with TRBJ2-5; D is perhaps TRBD2 (6 bases). The CDR3 has 13 amino acids. V gave up 3 bases and J gave up 4 bases, with 10 bases separating them. Per the germline V gene, CDR1 is SGDLS and CDR2 is YYNGEE. The CDR3 is CASSGQGGETQYF. As DNA, the CDR3 is TGTGCCAGCAGCGGGCAGGGAGGAGAGACCCAGTACTTC.

The rearrangement joins TRBV7-2 to TRBJ1-1; 8 bases agree with TRBD1. J lost 5 bases, V lost 4 bases, and 9 bases had no gene match. This CDR3 is 15 amino acids long. Germline CDR1 and CDR2: SGHTA and FQGNSA. The CDR3 DNA is TGTGCCAGCAGCTCGGACAGGGTGGGGGGAACTGAAGCTTTCTTT. Protein: CASSSDRVGGTEAFF.